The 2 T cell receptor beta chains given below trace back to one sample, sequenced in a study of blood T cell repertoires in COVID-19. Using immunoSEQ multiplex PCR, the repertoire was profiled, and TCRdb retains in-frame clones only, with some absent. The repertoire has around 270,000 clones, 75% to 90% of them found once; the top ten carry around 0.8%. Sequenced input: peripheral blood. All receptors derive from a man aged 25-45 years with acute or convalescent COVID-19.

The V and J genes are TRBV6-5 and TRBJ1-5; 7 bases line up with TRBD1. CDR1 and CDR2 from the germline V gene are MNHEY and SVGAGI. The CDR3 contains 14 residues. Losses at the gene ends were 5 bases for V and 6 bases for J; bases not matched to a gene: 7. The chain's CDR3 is CASSPDRAAQPQHF. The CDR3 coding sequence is TGTGCCAGCAGTCCAGACAGGGCGGCTCAGCCCCAGCATTTT.

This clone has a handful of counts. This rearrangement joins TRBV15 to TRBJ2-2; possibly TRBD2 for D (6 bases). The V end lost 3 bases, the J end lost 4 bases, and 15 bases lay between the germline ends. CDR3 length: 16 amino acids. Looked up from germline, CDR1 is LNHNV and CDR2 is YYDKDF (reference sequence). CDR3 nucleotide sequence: TGTGCCACCAGCAGCAAGGGGAGGTGGGGCACCGGGGAGCTGTTTTTT. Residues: CATSSKGRWGTGELFF.